Below, 14 T cell receptor beta chains from the same sample are listed, as sequenced in a study of OX40 agonist ivuxolimab in advanced cancers. Measured with immunoSEQ multiplex PCR; TCRdb has only the in-frame clones, and not every one. The data show about 97,000 clones, approximately 87% seen once. The sample was CD4+ or CD8+ T cells sorted from blood, taken in a trial of the OX40 agonist ivuxolimab. All receptors derive from an adult with an advanced solid tumor such as melanoma, head and neck, liver or kidney cancer.

The rearrangement links TRBV5-4 to TRBJ2-1; 8 nucleotides agree with TRBD1. Germline-derived CDR1 and CDR2 are SGHNT and YYREEE (reference sequence). The CDR3 extends over 13 amino acids. V shed 2 bases, J shed 7 bases, and the junction held 2 bases outside the gene matches. CDR3 DNA: TGTGCCAGCAGCTTACAGGGGGTTAATGAGCAGTTCTTC. Translated, it gives CASSLQGVNEQFF.

The chain is built from TRBV2 and TRBJ1-1; D is uncertain. This CDR3 has 13 amino acids. Germline CDR1 SNHLY, CDR2 FYNNEI. V was cut by 10 bases and J by 4 bases, with 16 bases left in between. The CDR3 DNA reads TGTGCCACCCGGGGAGTCCACGGCACTGAAGCTTTCTTT. Its translation is CATRGVHGTEAFF.

This clone occurred a few times. This chain joins TRBV19 and TRBJ1-5; tentatively, D is TRBD1 (5 bases). The ends were cut back, 5 bases at V and 6 bases at J, with 14 bases in the middle. Germline-derived CDR1 and CDR2 are LNHDA and SQIVND (reference sequence). This CDR3 comprises 14 residues. CDR3 loop: CASSLGGEGQPQHF. The CDR3 DNA is TGTGCCAGTAGTCTTGGGGGAGAGGGTCAGCCCCAGCATTTT.

The chain employs TRBV11-2 and TRBJ2-3; D is ambiguous. V lost 5 bases to trimming and J lost 0 bases, with 15 bases between them. Germline V gives CDR1 SGHAT, CDR2 FQNNGV. There are 16 residues in the CDR3. The CDR3 bases are TGTGCCAGCAGCAGAGGCTGGGGTTCTAGCACAGATACGCAGTATTTT. It codes for CASSRGWGSSTDTQYF.

This chain connects TRBV29-1 to TRBJ2-7, with no clear D. CDR1 and CDR2 from the germline V gene are SQVTM and ANQGSEA. V gave up 2 bases and J gave up 6 bases, with 11 bases separating them. The CDR3 covers 12 residues. This chain's CDR3 is CSVETGWGEQYF. The DNA of the CDR3 is TGCAGCGTTGAAACGGGTTGGGGCGAGCAGTACTTC.

The chain uses TRBV11-2 and TRBJ2-4, with D perhaps matching TRBD2 (5 bases). CDR3 length equals 16 residues. Trimming removed 4 bases at V and 2 bases at J, with 15 bases between. Looked up from germline, CDR1 is SGHAT and CDR2 is FQNNGV. Here the CDR3 reads CASSSSSSRSKNIQYF. CDR3 nucleotide sequence: TGTGCCAGCAGCTCCTCTTCTAGCCGATCCAAAAACATTCAGTACTTC.

This chain links TRBV6-4 with TRBJ1-5; unclear D gene. V lost 2 bases, J lost 0 bases, and 8 bases lay in between. Germline assignment: CDR1 MRHNA and CDR2 SNTAGT. The CDR3 is 15 amino acids. For the CDR3, the DNA is TGTGCCAGCAGTGACCGCCCGGATAGCAATCAGCCCCAGCATTTT. Its protein product is CASSDRPDSNQPQHF.

The chain uses TRBV6-6 and TRBJ1-5; 9 bases fit TRBD1. Germline V gene lookup returns CDR1 MNHNY and CDR2 SVGAGI (reference sequence). The CDR3 totals 16 residues. With V trimmed by 6 bases and J by 0 bases, 6 bases remained unmatched. The CDR3 here is CASSDRGGDSNQPQHF. The DNA for the CDR3 is TGTGCCAGCAGCGACAGGGGGGGTGATAGCAATCAGCCCCAGCATTTT.

The chain recombines TRBV18 with TRBJ2-7, with 8 bases identical to TRBD1. Germline lookup yields CDR1 KGHSH and CDR2 LQKENI. This CDR3 region has 16 residues. V lost 3 bases to trimming and J lost 2 bases; unmatched junction nucleotides: 9. CDR3 residues: CASSPRGTGVTYEQYF. CDR3 nucleotides: TGTGCCAGCTCACCGAGGGGGACAGGAGTTACCTACGAGCAGTACTTC.

The chain recombines TRBV6-6 with TRBJ2-3; D is ambiguous. There are 12 residues in the CDR3. V was cut by 6 bases and J by 1 base, with 5 bases left in between. CDR1 and CDR2 (germline): MNHNY, SVGAGI (reference sequence). The chain's CDR3 is CASSLGTDTQYF. DNA for the CDR3: TGTGCCAGCAGCCTAGGCACAGATACGCAGTATTTT.

This chain links TRBV6-5 with TRBJ2-5, with D hard to call. V lost 0 bases and J lost 2, with 10 bases in between. CDR3 length: 15 amino acids. Germline assignment: CDR1 MNHEY and CDR2 SVGAGI. The CDR3 DNA reads TGTGCCAGCAGTTACTCACCATTTACACAAGAGACCCAGTACTTC. Translated: CASSYSPFTQETQYF.

This chain links TRBV30 with TRBJ1-1; a weak D match, TRBD1 (5 bases). The CDR3 contains 15 residues. V lost 2 bases to trimming and J lost 0 bases, with 13 bases between them. Germline CDR1 GTSNPN, CDR2 SVGIG (reference sequence). The CDR3 loop is CAWSTGGLMNTEAFF. In nucleotides, the CDR3 is TGTGCCTGGAGTACCGGGGGACTGATGAACACTGAAGCTTTCTTT.

This clone has a single count. The chain links TRBV11-2 to TRBJ2-6; D may be TRBD2 (5 bases). The germline V and J ends were trimmed by 0 bases and 0 bases, with 12 bases remaining between them. Germline V gene sequence: CDR1 SGHAT, CDR2 FQNNGV. The CDR3 runs to 18 residues. This chain's CDR3 is CASSLDRAGSSGANVLTF. The CDR3 nucleotides read TGTGCCAGCAGCTTAGATCGGGCGGGTAGCTCTGGGGCCAACGTCCTGACTTTC.

The chain uses TRBV28 and TRBJ2-3, with 7 positions matching TRBD2. The CDR3 runs 14 residues. Germline V gives CDR1 MDHEN, CDR2 SYDVKM. V shed 6 bases and J 3 bases; nucleotides not matched to a gene: 6. CDR3 amino acids: CASRAGLFTDTQYF. The CDR3 nucleotides are TGTGCCAGCAGAGCGGGACTCTTTACAGATACGCAGTATTTT.